A single sample gave rise to the 20 T cell receptor beta chains below, sequenced in a study of cytomegalovirus exposure and HLA in healthy donors. PCR used 60 Vbeta primers and 13 Jbeta primers. Only in-frame clones appear in the TCRdb table, and some are missing; sequencing was by immunoSEQ multiplex PCR. Of over 25,000 clones in the sample, less than 70% are singletons; the top ten hold roughly 42%. Sequencing was carried out using PBMCs. The receptors derive from a male donor in good health and CMV-seropositive.

V usage is TRBV28 and J usage is TRBJ1-2; 9 nucleotides match TRBD1. The ends lost 2 bases at V and 8 bases at J; junction bases unmatched: 9. CDR3 length: 15 residues. Germline loops: CDR1 MDHEN, CDR2 SYDVKM. In DNA, the CDR3 is TGTGCCAGCAGTTTACGGCAACAGGGGGCGGAGGGCTACACCTTC. This sequence encodes CASSLRQQGAEGYTF.

This clone was seen once. The chain carries TRBV18 and TRBJ2-7, with D possibly TRBD1 on 5 matching bases. V was cut by 3 bases and J by 0 bases, with 6 bases left in between. The CDR3 loop spans 13 amino acids. CDR1 is KGHSH, CDR2 LQKENI, per germline. CDR3 region: CASSPRDSYEQYF. Written as DNA, the CDR3 is TGTGCCAGCTCACCCAGGGACTCCTACGAGCAGTACTTC.

This chain joins TRBV27 and TRBJ1-6; D call uncertain. Trimming cost V 6 bases and J 2 bases, with 14 bases left between them. This CDR3 is built from 16 residues. In germline, CDR1 is MNHEY, CDR2 SMNVEV (reference sequence). The chain's CDR3 is CASSWEGPTYNSPLHF. As DNA, the CDR3 is TGTGCCAGCAGCTGGGAGGGCCCTACCTATAATTCACCCCTCCACTTT.

Many counts were recorded for this clone. The V gene is TRBV4-2, the J gene TRBJ1-1, with TRBD1 matching over 7 bases. This CDR3 is 14 amino acids long. The V segment lost 4 bases and the J segment 0 bases; nucleotides outside the gene matches: 2. The germline CDR1 and CDR2 sequences are LGHNA and YNFKEQ. CDR3 in DNA: TGTGCCAGCAGCCGGGGACAGCTGAACACTGAAGCTTTCTTT. Its translation is CASSRGQLNTEAFF.

The J gene is TRBJ1-2, the V gene TRBV28, with a possible D match to TRBD1 (5 bases). Trimming took off 5 bases at V and 7 bases at J, with 11 bases between the two ends. This CDR3 is 12 amino acids long. Germline V gene sequence: CDR1 MDHEN, CDR2 SYDVKM. CDR3 sequence reads: CASSKGTRGYTF. CDR3 nucleotides: TGTGCCAGCAGTAAAGGGACTCGTGGCTACACCTTC.

The chain carries TRBV5-4 and TRBJ1-4, with 7 bases matching TRBD1. CDR1 is SGHNT and CDR2 is YYREEE in the germline V gene (reference sequence). With V trimmed by 0 bases and J by 7 bases, 15 bases remained unmatched. CDR3 length equals 18 residues. CDR3 in amino acids: CASSLAGGRGEAGEKLFF. The CDR3 DNA is TGTGCCAGCAGCTTGGCGGGCGGCAGGGGGGAAGCTGGTGAAAAACTGTTTTTT.

This clone appeared a few times. The CDR3 bases are TGTGCCACCAGCGGAACTAGCGGGAGGGCCGGCGAGCAGTACTTC. Protein: CATSGTSGRAGEQYF. The V gene is TRBV15, the J gene TRBJ2-5, with TRBD2 identical over 13 bases. With the DNA end fitting TRBJ2-7 better, the J assignment may be wrong. The germline gives CDR1 LNHNV, CDR2 YYDKDF (reference sequence). The length of the CDR3 is 15 residues.

The chain joins TRBV28 to TRBJ1-2; D remains ambiguous. Germline V CDR1 and CDR2: MDHEN, SYDVKM. The CDR3 runs 12 residues. The germline V and J ends were trimmed by 8 bases and 3 bases, with 10 bases remaining between them. CDR3 DNA: TGTGCCAGCCGCGTCTCGGACTATGGCTACACCTTC. Translation: CASRVSDYGYTF.

This chain links TRBV7-6 with TRBJ2-1, with 10 bases identical to TRBD1. The germline gives CDR1 SGHVS, CDR2 FNYEAQ. This CDR3 region has 18 residues. V trimming: 1 base; J trimming: 2 bases; junction bases outside the gene matches: 8. CDR3 sequence reads: CASSLDGPGTGAYNEQFF. In DNA form, the CDR3 reads TGTGCCAGCAGCTTAGATGGACCCGGGACAGGGGCCTACAATGAGCAGTTCTTC.

The rearrangement uses TRBV6-1 and TRBJ1-2; 7 nucleotides line up with TRBD1. The germline gives CDR1 MNHNS, CDR2 SASEGT. CDR3 size: 13 residues. The V gene end was trimmed by 4 bases and the J gene end by 5 bases; junction bases not matched to a gene: 4. The CDR3 is CASSGDSLYGYTF. CDR3 sequence (DNA): TGTGCCAGCAGTGGGGACAGCCTTTATGGCTACACCTTC.

The chain is built from TRBV27 and TRBJ1-1; D remains unclear. The CDR3 length is 14 residues. V was pared by 6 bases and J by 1 base, with 12 bases between. The V gene's germline CDR1 is MNHEY and CDR2 SMNVEV (reference sequence). In DNA form, the CDR3 reads TGTGCCAGCAGACCCCGGGCGGGGAACACTGAAGCTTTCTTT. This translates into CASRPRAGNTEAFF.

This rearrangement joins TRBV11-2 to TRBJ1-4, with 9 bases identical to TRBD1. V shed 5 bases and J 7 bases; nucleotides not matched to a gene: 5. CDR1 is SGHAT and CDR2 is FQNNGV in the germline V gene. This CDR3 region has 14 residues. The CDR3 DNA reads as TGTGCCAGCAGCGATGGGACAGGGACTGAAAAACTGTTTTTT. It is translated as CASSDGTGTEKLFF.

This clone was counted between two and nine times. This chain joins TRBV5-4 and TRBJ1-1, with 8 positions matching TRBD1. This CDR3 spans 16 amino acids. In germline, CDR1 is SGHNT, CDR2 YYREEE (reference sequence). Trimming took 0 bases from V and 2 from J; bases not matched to a gene: 6. CDR3 DNA sequence: TGTGCCAGCAGCTTGGGGACAGGGAGGCCTAACACTGAAGCTTTCTTT. Translation: CASSLGTGRPNTEAFF.

This clone was seen only a few times. The V gene is TRBV6-1, the J gene TRBJ1-1, with a tentative D call TRBD1 (6 bases). Germline V gives CDR1 MNHNS, CDR2 SASEGT. The CDR3 has 15 amino acids. Trimming removed 6 bases at V and 2 bases at J, with 16 bases between. CDR3 loop: CASSYLAGANTEAFF. The CDR3 DNA follows: TGTGCCAGCAGCTACCTTGCAGGGGCTAACACTGAAGCTTTCTTT.

The sample holds a few counts of this clone. This chain links TRBV1 with TRBJ2-1; TRBD2, the table's D call, was not compared with the DNA. TRBV1 is given as a pseudogene. This CDR3 has 14 residues. As DNA, the CDR3 is TGCACCAGCAGCCAACCGGGACTAGCATATGAGCAGTTCTTC. Encoded protein: CTSSQPGLAYEQFF.

V and J are TRBV2 and TRBJ2-2, with 8 bases that match TRBD2. The CDR3 extends over 12 amino acids. Germline V lookup: CDR1 SNHLY, CDR2 FYNNEI. J gave up 7 bases and V 11 bases, and 6 bases lay outside the gene matches. CDR3 amino acids: CAGRLALGELFF. The CDR3 region has the DNA TGTGCCGGCCGACTAGCGCTCGGGGAGCTGTTTTTT.

This chain connects TRBV2 to TRBJ2-7; 8 positions match TRBD2. Trimming removed 5 bases from V and 1 base from J; junction bases left unmatched: 4. Germline V gene lookup returns CDR1 SNHLY and CDR2 FYNNEI. This CDR3 spans 14 amino acids. CDR3 protein: CASSSVAGSYEQYF. The CDR3 DNA sequence: TGTGCCAGCAGTTCGGTAGCGGGATCCTACGAGCAGTACTTC.

The V and J genes are TRBV6-5 and TRBJ1-5; 8 positions match TRBD1. Germline V gene lookup returns CDR1 MNHEY and CDR2 SVGAGI. J lost 7 bases, V lost 6 bases, and 5 bases had no gene match. The CDR3 extends over 13 amino acids. CDR3 DNA sequence: TGTGCCAGCAGGCCGACAGGGGTACAGCCCCAGCATTTT. It specifies CASRPTGVQPQHF.

The chain couples TRBV7-8 to TRBJ2-3; 11 positions match TRBD2. Germline V gives CDR1 SGHVS, CDR2 FQNEAQ. The CDR3 is 15 residues long. V lost 5 bases, J lost 9 bases, and 10 bases stayed unmatched. The CDR3 loop is CASSLWGTSGHTQYF. The CDR3 DNA sequence: TGTGCCAGCAGCCTCTGGGGGACTAGCGGCCACACGCAGTATTTT. Full variable domain (remainder filled in from reference TRBV7-8 and TRBJ2-3): GAGVSQSPRYKVAKRGQDVALRCDPISGHVSLFWYQQALGQGPEFLTYFQNEAQLDKSGLPSDRFFAERPEGSVSTLKIQRTQQEDSAVYLCASSLWGTSGHTQYFGPGTRLTVL.

The chain employs TRBV27 and TRBJ2-1, with 10 nucleotides matching TRBD1. The CDR3 runs to 15 residues. V lost 2 bases, J lost 7 bases, and 5 bases stayed unmatched. Germline CDR1 MNHEY, CDR2 SMNVEV (reference sequence). The chain's CDR3 is CASSLGTGVKNEQFF. CDR3 DNA: TGTGCCAGCAGTTTAGGGACAGGGGTTAAGAATGAGCAGTTCTTC.